What follows is one TCR beta chain and its context. Assay: immunoSEQ multiplex PCR; the TCRdb copy retains only in-frame clones and omits some. Among around 700,000 clones listed, 73% were seen once. The investigators split CD4+ cells into a CD45RA+ naive subset and a CD45RA-negative memory subset. This entry is derived from a study of shared clonotypes between healthy human individuals. Germline V gene lookup returns CDR1 MDHEN and CDR2 SYDVKM. This CDR3 has 13 amino acids. The ends were cut back, 8 bases at V and 7 bases at J, with 17 bases in the middle. The sequence derives from a woman aged 30 to 39 in good health. What was sequenced was memory CD4+ T cells sorted from blood. Subset indicated: CD45RA-negative fraction. This sequence joins TRBV28 and TRBJ1-2; TRBD1 is a possible D gene (5 bases). The CDR3 sequence: CASGRDRVSGYTF. CDR3 DNA: TGTGCCAGCGGGAGGGACCGGGTCTCTGGCTACACCTTC.